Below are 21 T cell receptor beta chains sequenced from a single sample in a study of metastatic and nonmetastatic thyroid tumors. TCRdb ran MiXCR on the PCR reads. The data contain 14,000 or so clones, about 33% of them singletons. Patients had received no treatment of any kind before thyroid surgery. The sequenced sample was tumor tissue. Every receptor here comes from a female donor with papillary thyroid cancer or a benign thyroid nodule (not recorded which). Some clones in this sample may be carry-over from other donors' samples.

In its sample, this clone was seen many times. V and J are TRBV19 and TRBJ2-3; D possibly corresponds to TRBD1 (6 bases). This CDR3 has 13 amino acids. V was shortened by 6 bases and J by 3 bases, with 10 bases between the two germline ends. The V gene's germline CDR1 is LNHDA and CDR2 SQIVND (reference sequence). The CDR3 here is CASRQGITDTQYF. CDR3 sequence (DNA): TGTGCCAGTAGACAGGGAATTACAGATACGCAGTATTTT.

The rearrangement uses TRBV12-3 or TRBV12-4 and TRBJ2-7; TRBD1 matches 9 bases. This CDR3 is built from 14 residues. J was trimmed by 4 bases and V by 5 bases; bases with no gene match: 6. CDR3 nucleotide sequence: TGTGCCAGCAGTGCGCCCGGGACAGGGTACGAGCAGTACTTC. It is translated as CASSAPGTGYEQYF.

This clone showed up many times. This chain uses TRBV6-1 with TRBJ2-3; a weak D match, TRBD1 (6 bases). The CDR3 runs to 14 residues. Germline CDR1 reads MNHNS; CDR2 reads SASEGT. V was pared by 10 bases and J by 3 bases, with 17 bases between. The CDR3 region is CATLATGFTDTQYF. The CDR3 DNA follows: TGTGCCACCTTAGCGACAGGTTTTACAGATACGCAGTATTTT.

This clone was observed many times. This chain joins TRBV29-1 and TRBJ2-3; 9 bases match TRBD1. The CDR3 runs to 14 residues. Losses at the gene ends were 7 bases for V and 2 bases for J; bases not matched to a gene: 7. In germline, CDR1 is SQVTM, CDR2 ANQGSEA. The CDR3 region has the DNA TGCAGCGGGGGGGGACAGGGAATCACAGATACGCAGTATTTT. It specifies CSGGGQGITDTQYF.

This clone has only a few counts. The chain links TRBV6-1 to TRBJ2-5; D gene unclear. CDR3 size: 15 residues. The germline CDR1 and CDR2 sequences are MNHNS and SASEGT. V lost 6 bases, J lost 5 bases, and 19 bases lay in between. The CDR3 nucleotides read TGTGCCAGCAGCCGGCCCCCATTGGGTGGGGAGACCCAGTACTTC. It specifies CASSRPPLGGETQYF.

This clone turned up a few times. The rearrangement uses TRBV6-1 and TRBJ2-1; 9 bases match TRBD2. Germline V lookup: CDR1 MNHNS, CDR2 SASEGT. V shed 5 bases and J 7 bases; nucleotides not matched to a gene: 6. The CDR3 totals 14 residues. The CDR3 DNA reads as TGTGCCAGCAGTATAGCGGGAGAGGGGAATGAGCAGTTCTTC. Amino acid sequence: CASSIAGEGNEQFF.

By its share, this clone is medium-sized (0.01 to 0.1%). In DNA, the CDR3 is TGTGCCAGCAGCTTAAGTAGCATCCACGAGCAGTACTTC. Translating gives CASSLSSIHEQYF. The gene calls are TRBV11-2 and TRBJ2-7; D gene unclear. Trimming stripped 2 bases from V and 5 bases from J, with 10 bases between. CDR1 is SGHAT and CDR2 is FQNNGV in the germline V gene. The CDR3 totals 13 residues.

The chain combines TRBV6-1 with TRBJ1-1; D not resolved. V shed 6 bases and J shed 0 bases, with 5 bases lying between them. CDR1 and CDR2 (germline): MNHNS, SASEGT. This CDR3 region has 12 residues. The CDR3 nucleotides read TGTGCCAGCAGGGGATTGAACACTGAAGCTTTCTTT. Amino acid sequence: CASRGLNTEAFF.

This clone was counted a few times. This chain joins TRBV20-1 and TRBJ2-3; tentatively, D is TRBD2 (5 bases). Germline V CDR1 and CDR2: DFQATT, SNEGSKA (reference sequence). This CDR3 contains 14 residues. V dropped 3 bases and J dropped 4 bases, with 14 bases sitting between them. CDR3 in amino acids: CSARGLAGSDTQYF. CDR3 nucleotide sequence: TGCAGTGCTAGGGGCCTAGCCGGATCAGATACGCAGTATTTT.

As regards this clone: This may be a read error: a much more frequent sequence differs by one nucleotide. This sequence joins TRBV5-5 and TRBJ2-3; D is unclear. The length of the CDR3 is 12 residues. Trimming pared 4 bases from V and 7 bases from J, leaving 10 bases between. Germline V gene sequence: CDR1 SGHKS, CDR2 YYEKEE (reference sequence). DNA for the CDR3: TGTGCCAGCAGCACCGGTCCATATACGCAGTATTTT. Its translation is CASSTGPYTQYF. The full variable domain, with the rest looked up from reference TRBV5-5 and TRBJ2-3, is DAGVTQSPTHLIKTRGQQVTLRCSPISGHKSVSWYQQVLGQGPQFIFQYYEKEERGRGNFPDRFSARQFPNYSSELNVNALLLGDSALYLCASSTGPYTQYFGPGTRLTVL.

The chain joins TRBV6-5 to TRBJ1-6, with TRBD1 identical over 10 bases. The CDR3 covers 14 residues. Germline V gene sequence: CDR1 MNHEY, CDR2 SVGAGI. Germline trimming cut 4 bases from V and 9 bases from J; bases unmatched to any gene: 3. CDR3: CASSSDRGLSPLHF. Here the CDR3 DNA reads TGTGCCAGCAGTTCCGACAGGGGGCTTTCACCCCTCCACTTT.

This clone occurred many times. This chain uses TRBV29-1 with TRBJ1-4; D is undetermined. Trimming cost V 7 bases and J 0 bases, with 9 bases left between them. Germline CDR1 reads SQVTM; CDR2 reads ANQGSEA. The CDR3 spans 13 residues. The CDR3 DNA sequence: TGCAGCGGTAGGGATTCAACTAATGAAAAACTGTTTTTT. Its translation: CSGRDSTNEKLFF.

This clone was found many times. The CDR3 is CSVDGGSSNEQFF. CDR3 nucleotides: TGCAGCGTTGACGGCGGGAGTAGCAATGAGCAGTTCTTC. J is TRBJ2-1 and V is TRBV29-1; TRBD2 matches 7 bases. This CDR3 has 13 amino acids. V gave up 3 bases and J gave up 6 bases; unmatched junction bases: 5. Germline CDR1 is SQVTM and CDR2 is ANQGSEA.

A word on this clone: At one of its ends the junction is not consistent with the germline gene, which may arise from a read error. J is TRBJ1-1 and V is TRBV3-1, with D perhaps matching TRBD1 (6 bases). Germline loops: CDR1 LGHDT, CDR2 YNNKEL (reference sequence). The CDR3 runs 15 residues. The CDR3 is CAGSQDRGAGTEAFF. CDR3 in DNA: TGTGCCGGCAGCCAAGACCGGGGGGCTGGTACTGAAGCTTTCTTT.

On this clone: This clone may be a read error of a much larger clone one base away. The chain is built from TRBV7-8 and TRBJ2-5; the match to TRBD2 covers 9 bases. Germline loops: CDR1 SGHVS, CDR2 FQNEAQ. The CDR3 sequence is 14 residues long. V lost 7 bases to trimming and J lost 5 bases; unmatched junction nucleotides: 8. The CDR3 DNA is TGTGCCAGCACGGGGCGGGAGGGGCGGGAGACCCAGTACTTC. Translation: CASTGREGRETQYF.

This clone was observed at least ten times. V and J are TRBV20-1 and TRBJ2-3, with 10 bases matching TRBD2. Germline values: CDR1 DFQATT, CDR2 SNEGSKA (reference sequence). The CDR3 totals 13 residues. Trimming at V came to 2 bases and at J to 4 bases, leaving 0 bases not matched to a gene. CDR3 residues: CSARLAGADTQYF. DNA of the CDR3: TGCAGTGCTAGACTAGCGGGAGCAGATACGCAGTATTTT.

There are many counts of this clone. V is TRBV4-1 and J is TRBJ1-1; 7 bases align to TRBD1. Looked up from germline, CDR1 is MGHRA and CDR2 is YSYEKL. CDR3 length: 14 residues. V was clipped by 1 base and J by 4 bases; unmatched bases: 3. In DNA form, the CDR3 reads TGCGCCAGCAGCCAAGGAGACAGGGCCACTGAAGCTTTCTTT. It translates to CASSQGDRATEAFF.

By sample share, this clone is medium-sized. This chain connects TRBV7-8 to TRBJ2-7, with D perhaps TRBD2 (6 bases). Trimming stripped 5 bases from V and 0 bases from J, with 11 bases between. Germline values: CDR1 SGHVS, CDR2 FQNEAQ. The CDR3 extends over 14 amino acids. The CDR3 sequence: CASSIAGRSYEQYF. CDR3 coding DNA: TGTGCCAGCAGCATCGCGGGACGCTCCTACGAGCAGTACTTC.

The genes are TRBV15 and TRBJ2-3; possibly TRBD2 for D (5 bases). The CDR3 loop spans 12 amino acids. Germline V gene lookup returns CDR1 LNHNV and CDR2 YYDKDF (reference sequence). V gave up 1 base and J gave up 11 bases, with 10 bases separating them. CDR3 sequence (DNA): TGTGCCACCAGCAGAGGGACTCAGGTGCAGTATTTT. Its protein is CATSRGTQVQYF.

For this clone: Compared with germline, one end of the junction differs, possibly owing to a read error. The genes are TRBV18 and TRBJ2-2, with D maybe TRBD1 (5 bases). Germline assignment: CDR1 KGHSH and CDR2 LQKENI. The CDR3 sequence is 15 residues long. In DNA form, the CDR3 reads TGTGCCAACTCACCGACGACAGAGAACACCGGGGAGCTGTTTTTT. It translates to CANSPTTENTGELFF.

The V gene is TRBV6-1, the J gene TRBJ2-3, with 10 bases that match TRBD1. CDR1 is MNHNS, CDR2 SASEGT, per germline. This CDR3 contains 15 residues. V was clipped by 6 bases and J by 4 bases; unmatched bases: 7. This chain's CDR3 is CASRADRGRADTQYF. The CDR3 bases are TGTGCCAGCAGGGCCGACAGGGGGCGTGCAGATACGCAGTATTTT.